This T cell receptor (beta chain) is from a study of blood T cell repertoires in COVID-19. This CDR3 has 13 residues. Germline V gene sequence: CDR1 GTSNPN, CDR2 SVGIG (reference sequence). Trimming cost V 1 base and J 7 bases; bases outside gene matches: 2. In this sample, this clone turned up a few times. In the original workflow: Cell counts per sample came from amplifying reference gene primers. TCRdb's table, derived via immunoSEQ multiplex PCR, lists solely in-frame clones and lacks some. That table supplies the V and J calls and clone size; D and trimming were determined from the DNA. The sample lists more than 300,000 clones; roughly 86% were seen once. Patients in Seattle were enrolled during active infection, then followed longitudinally.

Input material: peripheral blood. This sequence originates from a woman under 40 with COVID-19, enrolled during active disease. V usage is TRBV30 and J usage is TRBJ1-5, with 9 positions matching TRBD1. CDR3 sequence reads: CAWSAGTGQPQHF. For the CDR3, the DNA is TGTGCCTGGAGTGCCGGGACAGGGCAGCCCCAGCATTTT.